This T cell receptor (beta chain) emerged from a study of sequential checkpoint blockade in melanoma. V shed 4 bases and J 8 bases; nucleotides not matched to a gene: 9. Germline-derived CDR1 and CDR2 are SGHVS and FNYEAQ. The CDR3 has 14 amino acids. TCRdb's table, derived via immunoSEQ multiplex PCR, lists solely in-frame clones and lacks some. The table has approximately 17,000 clones, 90% to 95% seen once; the top ten hold roughly 24%. Treatment denoted: randomized to nivolumab then ipilimumab (arm A) or the reverse (arm B). This rearrangement joins TRBV7-6 to TRBJ1-2; TRBD1 aligns across 8 bases. The clonotype was recovered from a human donor with melanoma. Sequences were derived from CD8+ T cells sorted from blood (inferred from file names), sampled from a patient given nivolumab and ipilimumab in sequence. This CDR3 is CASSSDRGEDGYTF. CDR3 DNA: TGTGCCAGCAGCTCCGACAGGGGCGAGGACGGCTACACCTTC.